The clone carrying this T cell receptor (beta chain) was seen just once. J lost 2 bases, V lost 4 bases, and 4 bases had no gene match. The CDR3 has 15 residues. In germline, CDR1 is MDHEN, CDR2 SYDVKM. The sample belongs to a study of cytomegalovirus exposure and HLA in healthy donors. Both 60 Vbeta primers and 13 Jbeta primers went into the PCR. The method was immunoSEQ multiplex PCR; TCRdb's version includes in-frame clones alone and lacks a portion of them. The sample has approximately 200,000 clones; about 80% are singletons. This TCR was recovered from a girl between 10 and 17 years old in good health and CMV-seronegative. Sample: PBMCs. The rearrangement joins TRBV28 to TRBJ2-4; 8 nucleotides align to TRBD2. The CDR3 DNA sequence: TGTGCCAGCAGTTGGGGACTAGGCCCCAAAAACATTCAGTACTTC. Protein: CASSWGLGPKNIQYF. Variable domain in full (rest from reference TRBV28 and TRBJ2-4): DVKVTQSSRYLVKRTGEKVFLECVQDMDHENMFWYRQDPGLGLRLIYFSYDVKMKEKGDIPEGYSVSREKKERFSLILESASTNQTSMYLCASSWGLGPKNIQYFGAGTRLSVL.